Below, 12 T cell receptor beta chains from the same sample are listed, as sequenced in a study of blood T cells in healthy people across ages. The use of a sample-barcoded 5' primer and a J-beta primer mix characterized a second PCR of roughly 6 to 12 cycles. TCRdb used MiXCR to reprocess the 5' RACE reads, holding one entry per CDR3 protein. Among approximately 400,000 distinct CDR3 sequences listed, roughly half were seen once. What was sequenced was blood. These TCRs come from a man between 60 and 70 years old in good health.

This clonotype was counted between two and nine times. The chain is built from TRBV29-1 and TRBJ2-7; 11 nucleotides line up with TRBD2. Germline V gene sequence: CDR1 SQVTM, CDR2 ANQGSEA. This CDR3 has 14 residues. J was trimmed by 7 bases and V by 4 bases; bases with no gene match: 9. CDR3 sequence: CSVATGTSGFEQYF. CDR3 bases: TGCAGCGTTGCCACCGGGACTAGCGGATTTGAGCAGTACTTC.

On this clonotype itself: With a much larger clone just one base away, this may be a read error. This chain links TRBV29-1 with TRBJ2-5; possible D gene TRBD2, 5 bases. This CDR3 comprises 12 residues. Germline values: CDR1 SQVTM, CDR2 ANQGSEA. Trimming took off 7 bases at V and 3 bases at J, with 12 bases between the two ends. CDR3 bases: TGCAGCGCCAGACTAATTGAAGAGACCCAGTACTTC. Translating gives CSARLIEETQYF.

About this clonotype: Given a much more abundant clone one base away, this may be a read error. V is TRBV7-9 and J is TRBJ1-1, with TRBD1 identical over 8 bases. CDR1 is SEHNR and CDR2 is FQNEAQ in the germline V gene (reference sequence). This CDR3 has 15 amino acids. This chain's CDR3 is CASSLQGAMNTGAFF. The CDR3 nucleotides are TGTGCCAGCAGCTTACAGGGGGCCATGAACACTGGAGCTTTCTTT.

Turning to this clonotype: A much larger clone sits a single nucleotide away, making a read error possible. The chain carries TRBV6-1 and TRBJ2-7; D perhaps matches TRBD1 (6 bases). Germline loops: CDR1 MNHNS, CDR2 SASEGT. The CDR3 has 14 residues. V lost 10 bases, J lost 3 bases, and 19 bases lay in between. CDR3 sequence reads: CANRDTSLHYEQYF. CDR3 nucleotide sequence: TGTGCCAACAGGGACACCTCACTGCACTACGAGCAGTACTTC.

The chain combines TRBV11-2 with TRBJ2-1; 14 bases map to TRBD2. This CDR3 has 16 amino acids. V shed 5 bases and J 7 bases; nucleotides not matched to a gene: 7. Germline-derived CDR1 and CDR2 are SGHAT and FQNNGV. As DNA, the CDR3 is TGTGCCAGCAGCCCCGGGACTAGCGGGAGACCGAATGAGCAGTTCTTC. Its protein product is CASSPGTSGRPNEQFF.

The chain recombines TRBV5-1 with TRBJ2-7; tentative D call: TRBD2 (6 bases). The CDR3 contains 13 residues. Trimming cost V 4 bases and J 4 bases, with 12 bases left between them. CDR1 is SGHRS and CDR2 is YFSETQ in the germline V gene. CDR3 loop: CASSRDSVYEQYF. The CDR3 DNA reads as TGCGCCAGCAGCCGGGACTCGGTATACGAGCAGTACTTC.

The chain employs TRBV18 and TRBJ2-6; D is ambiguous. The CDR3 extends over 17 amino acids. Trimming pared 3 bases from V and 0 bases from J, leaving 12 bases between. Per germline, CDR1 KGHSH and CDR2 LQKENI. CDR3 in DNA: TGTGCCAGCTCACCCCCCACGATTAGCTCTGGGGCCAACGTCCTGACTTTC. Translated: CASSPPTISSGANVLTF. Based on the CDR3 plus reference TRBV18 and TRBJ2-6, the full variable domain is NAGVMQNPRHLVRRRGQEARLRCSPMKGHSHVYWYRQLPEEGLKFMVYLQKENIIDESGMPKERFSAEFPKEGPSILRIQQVVRGDSAAYFCASSPPTISSGANVLTFGAGSRLTVL.

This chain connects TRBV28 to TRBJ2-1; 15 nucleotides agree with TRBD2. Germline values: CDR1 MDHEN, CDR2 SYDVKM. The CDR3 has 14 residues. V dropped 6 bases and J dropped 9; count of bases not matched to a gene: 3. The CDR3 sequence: CASSEGLAGGEQFF. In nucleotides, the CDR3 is TGTGCCAGCAGCGAGGGACTAGCGGGAGGTGAGCAGTTCTTC.

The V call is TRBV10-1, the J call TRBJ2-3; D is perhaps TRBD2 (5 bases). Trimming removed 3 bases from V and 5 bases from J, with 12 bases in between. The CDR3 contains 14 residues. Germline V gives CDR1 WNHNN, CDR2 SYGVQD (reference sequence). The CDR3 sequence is CASSDGVIVDTQYF. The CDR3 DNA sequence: TGCGCCAGCAGTGACGGGGTGATCGTAGATACGCAGTATTTT.

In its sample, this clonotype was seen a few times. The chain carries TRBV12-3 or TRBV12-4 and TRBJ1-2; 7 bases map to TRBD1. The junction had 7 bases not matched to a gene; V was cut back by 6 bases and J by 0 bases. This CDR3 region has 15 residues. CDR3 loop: CASREQGSSNYGYTF. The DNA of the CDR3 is TGTGCCAGCAGGGAACAGGGGTCCTCTAACTATGGCTACACCTTC.

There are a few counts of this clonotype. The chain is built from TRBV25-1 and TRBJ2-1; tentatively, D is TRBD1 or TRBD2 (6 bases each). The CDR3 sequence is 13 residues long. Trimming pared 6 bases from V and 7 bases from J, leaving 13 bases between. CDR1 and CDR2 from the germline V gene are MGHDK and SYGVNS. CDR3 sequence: CASSPIGGNEQFF. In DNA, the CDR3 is TGTGCCAGCAGCCCAATAGGGGGGAATGAGCAGTTCTTC.

The CDR3 loop is CASSQASSGLMFF. The CDR3 DNA reads TGCGCCAGCAGCCAAGCTTCGTCAGGGTTGATGTTCTTC. The rearrangement joins TRBV4-3 to TRBJ2-1; a weak D match, TRBD1 (5 bases). With 1 base removed from V and 15 bases from J, the gap between germline ends came to 16 bases. Germline V gives CDR1 LGHNA, CDR2 YSLEER. The CDR3 has 13 residues.